This TCR beta chain was recovered during a study of blood T cells in healthy people across ages. Every donor contributed approximately 10 milliliters of peripheral blood by blood draw. A second PCR, run for roughly 7 to 12 cycles, used a sample-barcoded 5' primer plus a J-beta primer mix. One entry per CDR3 protein, called by TCRdb with MiXCR from the 5' RACE reads. The data hold about 1.4 million distinct CDR3 sequences, with 59% observed a single time. Trimming took 7 bases from V and 1 from J, leaving 10 bases between them. The CDR3 is 13 amino acids. Per the germline V gene, CDR1 is MNHNY and CDR2 is SVGAGI (reference sequence).

The chain has TRBV6-6 and TRBJ1-2; a weak D match, TRBD1 (6 bases). The sequenced material came from blood. The clonotype was recovered from a young man in good health. The CDR3 DNA sequence: TGTGCCAGCAACCGAGGGGGTAACTATGGCTACACCTTC. It yields the protein CASNRGGNYGYTF.